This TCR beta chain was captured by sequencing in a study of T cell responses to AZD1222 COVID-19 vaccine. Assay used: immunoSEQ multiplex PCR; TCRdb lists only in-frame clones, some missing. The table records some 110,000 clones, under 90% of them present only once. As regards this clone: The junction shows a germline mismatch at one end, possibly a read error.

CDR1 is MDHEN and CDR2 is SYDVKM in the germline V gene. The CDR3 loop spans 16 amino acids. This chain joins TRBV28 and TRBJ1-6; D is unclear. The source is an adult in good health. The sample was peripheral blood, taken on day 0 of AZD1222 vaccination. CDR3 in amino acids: CASSLPESSYNSPLHF. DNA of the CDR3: TGTGCCAGTAGTTTGCCGGAAAGCTCCTATAATTCACCCCTCCACTTT.